The clone carrying this T cell receptor (beta chain) was detected a few times. Its antigen remains unidentified. The entry originates in a study of shared clonotypes between healthy human individuals. Clones were read by immunoSEQ multiplex PCR, and TCRdb kept only the in-frame ones, dropping some. This sample has 1 million to 1.2 million clones, with approximately 75% found just once. Regarding the study as a whole: Only blood samples were collected, and tissue repertoires likely differ.

Germline loops: CDR1 MNHEY, CDR2 SVGAGI. The CDR3 length is 15 residues. V was trimmed by 0 bases and J by 8 bases, leaving 13 bases between them. This chain connects TRBV6-5 to TRBJ2-2; possibly TRBD2 for D (5 bases). Sequencing used memory CD4+ T cells from PBMCs. Stated subset: CD45RA-negative fraction. This clonotype originated in a man younger than 30 in good health. Some clones in this sample may be carry-over from other donors' samples. Here the CDR3 reads CASSYSRASHGELFF. The CDR3 DNA sequence: TGTGCCAGCAGTTACTCGAGAGCTAGCCATGGGGAGCTGTTTTTT.